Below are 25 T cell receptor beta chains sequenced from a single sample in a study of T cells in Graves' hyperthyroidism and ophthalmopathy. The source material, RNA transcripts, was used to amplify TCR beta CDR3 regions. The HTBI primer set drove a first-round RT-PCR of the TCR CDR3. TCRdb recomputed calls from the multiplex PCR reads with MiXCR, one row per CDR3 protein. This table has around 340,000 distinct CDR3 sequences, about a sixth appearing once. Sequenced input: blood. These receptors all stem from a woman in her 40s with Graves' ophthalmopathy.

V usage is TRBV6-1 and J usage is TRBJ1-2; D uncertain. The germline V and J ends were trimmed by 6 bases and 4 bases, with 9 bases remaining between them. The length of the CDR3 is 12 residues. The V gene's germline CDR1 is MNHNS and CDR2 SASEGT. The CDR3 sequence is CASRALGYGYTF. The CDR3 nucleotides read TGTGCCAGCAGGGCTCTCGGCTATGGCTACACCTTC.

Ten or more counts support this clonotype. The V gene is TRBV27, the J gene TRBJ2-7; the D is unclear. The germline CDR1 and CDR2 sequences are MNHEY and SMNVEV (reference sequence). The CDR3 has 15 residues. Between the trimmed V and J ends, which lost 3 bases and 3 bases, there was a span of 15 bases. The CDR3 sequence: CASSFGSGRYYEQYF. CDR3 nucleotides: TGTGCCAGCAGTTTTGGTAGTGGCAGATACTACGAGCAGTACTTC.

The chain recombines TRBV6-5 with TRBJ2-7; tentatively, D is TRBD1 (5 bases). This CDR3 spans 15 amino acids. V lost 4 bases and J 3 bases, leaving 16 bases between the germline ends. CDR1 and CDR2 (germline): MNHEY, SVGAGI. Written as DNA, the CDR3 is TGTGCCAGCAGTTTGGGCCACCAGGGTGTCTACGAGCAGTACTTC. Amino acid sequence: CASSLGHQGVYEQYF.

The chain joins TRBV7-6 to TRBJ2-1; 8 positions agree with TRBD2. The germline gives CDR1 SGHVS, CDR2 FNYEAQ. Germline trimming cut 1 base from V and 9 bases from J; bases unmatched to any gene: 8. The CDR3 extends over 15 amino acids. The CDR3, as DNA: TGTGCCAGCAGCTTAGAGGGAGCGGGAGTGGGTGAGCAGTTCTTC. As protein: CASSLEGAGVGEQFF. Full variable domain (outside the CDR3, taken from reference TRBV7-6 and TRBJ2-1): GAGVSQSPRYKVTKRGQDVALRCDPISGHVSLYWYRQALGQGPEFLTYFNYEAQQDKSGLPNDRFSAERPEGSISTLTIQRTEQRDSAMYRCASSLEGAGVGEQFFGPGTRLTVL.

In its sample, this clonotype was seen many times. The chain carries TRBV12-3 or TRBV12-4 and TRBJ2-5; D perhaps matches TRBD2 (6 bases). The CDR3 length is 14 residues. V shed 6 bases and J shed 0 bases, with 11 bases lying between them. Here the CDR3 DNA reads TGTGCCAGCAGGATCAGCGGGTACCAAGAGACCCAGTACTTC. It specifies CASRISGYQETQYF.

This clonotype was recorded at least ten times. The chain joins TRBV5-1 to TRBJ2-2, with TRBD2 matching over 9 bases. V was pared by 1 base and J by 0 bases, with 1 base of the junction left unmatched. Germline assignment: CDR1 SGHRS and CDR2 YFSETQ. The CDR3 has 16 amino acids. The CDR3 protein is CASSLSSGTNTGELFF. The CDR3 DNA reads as TGCGCCAGCAGCTTGTCTAGCGGGACGAACACCGGGGAGCTGTTTTTT.

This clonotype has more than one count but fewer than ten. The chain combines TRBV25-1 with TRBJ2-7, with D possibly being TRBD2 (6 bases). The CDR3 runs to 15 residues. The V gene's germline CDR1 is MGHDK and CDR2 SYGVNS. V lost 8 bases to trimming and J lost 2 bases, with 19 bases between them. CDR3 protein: CASGKCGTATYEQYF. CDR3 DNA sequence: TGTGCCAGCGGAAAGTGCGGGACGGCTACCTACGAGCAGTACTTC.

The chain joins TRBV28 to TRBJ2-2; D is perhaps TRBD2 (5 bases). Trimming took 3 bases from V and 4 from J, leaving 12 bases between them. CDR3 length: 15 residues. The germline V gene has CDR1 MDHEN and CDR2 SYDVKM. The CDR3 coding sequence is TGTGCCAGCAGTTTGTACGGGATTGGCACCGGGGAGCTGTTTTTT. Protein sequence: CASSLYGIGTGELFF.

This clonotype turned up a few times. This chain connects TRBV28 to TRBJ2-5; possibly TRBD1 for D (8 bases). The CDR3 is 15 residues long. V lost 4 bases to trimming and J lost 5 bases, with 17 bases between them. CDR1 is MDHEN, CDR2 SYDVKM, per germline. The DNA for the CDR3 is TGTGCCAGCAGTTCACCCGGACAGGGAGGGGAGACCCAGTACTTC. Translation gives CASSSPGQGGETQYF.

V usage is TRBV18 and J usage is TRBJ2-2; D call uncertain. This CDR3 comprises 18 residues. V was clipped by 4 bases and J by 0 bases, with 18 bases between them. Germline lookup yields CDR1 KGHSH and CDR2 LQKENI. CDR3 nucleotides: TGTGCCAGCTCACTCGCCCCGGGTGCCGCATCGAACACCGGGGAGCTGTTTTTT. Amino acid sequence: CASSLAPGAASNTGELFF.

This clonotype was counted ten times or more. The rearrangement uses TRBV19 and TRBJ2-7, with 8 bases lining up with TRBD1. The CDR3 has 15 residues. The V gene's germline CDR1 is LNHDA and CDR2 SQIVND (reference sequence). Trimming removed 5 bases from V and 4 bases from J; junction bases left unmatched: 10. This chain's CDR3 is CASSPGQGFRYEQYF. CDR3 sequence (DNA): TGTGCCAGTAGTCCCGGACAGGGCTTTAGGTACGAGCAGTACTTC.

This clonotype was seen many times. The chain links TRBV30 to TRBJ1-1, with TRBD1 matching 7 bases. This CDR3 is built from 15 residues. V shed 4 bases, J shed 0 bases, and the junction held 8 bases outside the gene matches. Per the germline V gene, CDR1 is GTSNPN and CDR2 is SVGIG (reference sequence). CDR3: CAWNRGFTMNTEAFF. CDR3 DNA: TGTGCCTGGAACAGGGGTTTCACGATGAACACTGAAGCTTTCTTT.

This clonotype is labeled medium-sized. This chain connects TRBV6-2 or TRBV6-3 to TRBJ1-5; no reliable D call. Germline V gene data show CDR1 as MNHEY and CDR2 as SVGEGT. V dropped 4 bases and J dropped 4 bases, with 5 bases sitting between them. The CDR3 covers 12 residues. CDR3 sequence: CASSLANQPQHF. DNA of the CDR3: TGTGCCAGCAGTTTGGCAAATCAGCCCCAGCATTTT.

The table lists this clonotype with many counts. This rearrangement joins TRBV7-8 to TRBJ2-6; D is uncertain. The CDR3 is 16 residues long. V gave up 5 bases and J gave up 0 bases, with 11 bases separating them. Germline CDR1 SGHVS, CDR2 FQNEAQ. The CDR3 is CASSLATLSGANVLTF. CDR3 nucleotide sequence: TGTGCCAGCAGCCTCGCGACTCTCTCTGGGGCCAACGTCCTGACTTTC.

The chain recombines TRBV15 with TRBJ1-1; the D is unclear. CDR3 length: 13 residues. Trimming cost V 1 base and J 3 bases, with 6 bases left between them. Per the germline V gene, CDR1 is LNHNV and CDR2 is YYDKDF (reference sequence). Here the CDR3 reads CATSRGDDTEAFF. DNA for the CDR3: TGTGCCACCAGCAGAGGTGACGACACTGAAGCTTTCTTT.

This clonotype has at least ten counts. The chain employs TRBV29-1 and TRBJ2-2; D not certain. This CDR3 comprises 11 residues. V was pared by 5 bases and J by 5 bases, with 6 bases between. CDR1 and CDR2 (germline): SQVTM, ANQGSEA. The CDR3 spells CSVSWTGELFF. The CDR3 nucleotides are TGCAGCGTTTCGTGGACCGGGGAGCTGTTTTTT.

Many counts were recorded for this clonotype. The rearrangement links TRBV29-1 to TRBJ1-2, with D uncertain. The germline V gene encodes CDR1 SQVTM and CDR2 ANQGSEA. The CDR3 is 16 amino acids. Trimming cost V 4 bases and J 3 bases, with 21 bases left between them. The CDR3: CSVVDRTIRGDYGYTF. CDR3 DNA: TGCAGCGTTGTTGATCGCACGATACGGGGAGACTATGGCTACACCTTC.

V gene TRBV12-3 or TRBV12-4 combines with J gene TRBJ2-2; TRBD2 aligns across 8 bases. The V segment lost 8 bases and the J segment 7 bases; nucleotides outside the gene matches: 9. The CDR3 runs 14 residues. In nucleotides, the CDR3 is TGTGCCAGCTGCCCGGGAGGGCTTGGCGGGGAGCTGTTTTTT. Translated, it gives CASCPGGLGGELFF.

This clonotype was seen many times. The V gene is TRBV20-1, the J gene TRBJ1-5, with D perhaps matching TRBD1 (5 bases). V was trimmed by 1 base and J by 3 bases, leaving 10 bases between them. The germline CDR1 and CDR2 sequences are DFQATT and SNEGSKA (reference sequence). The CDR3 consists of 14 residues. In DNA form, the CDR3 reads TGCAGTGCTAGAGGTGGGGGGGACAATCAGCCCCAGCATTTT. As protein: CSARGGGDNQPQHF.

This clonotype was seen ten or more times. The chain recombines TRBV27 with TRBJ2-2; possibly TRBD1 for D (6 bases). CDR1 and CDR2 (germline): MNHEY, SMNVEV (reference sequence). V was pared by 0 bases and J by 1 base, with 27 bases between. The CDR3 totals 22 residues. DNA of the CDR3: TGTGCCAGCAGTTTATCGTCTAGTGGGATCCCCCCCGGGACACAGAACACCGGGGAGCTGTTTTTT. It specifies CASSLSSSGIPPGTQNTGELFF.

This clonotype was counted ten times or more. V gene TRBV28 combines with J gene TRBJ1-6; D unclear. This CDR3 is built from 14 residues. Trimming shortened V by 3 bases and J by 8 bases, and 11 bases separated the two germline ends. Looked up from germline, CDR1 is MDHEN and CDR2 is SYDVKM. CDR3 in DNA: TGTGCCAGCAGTTTTAGTGGTGGGGATTCACCCCTCCACTTT. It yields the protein CASSFSGGDSPLHF.

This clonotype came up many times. This CDR3 reads CAISGTGGTGELFF. In nucleotides, the CDR3 is TGTGCCATCAGTGGCACGGGGGGTACCGGGGAGCTGTTTTTT. This chain uses TRBV10-3 with TRBJ2-2; 7 nucleotides match TRBD2. The CDR3 has 14 amino acids. Losses at the gene ends were 4 bases for V and 5 bases for J; bases not matched to a gene: 4. The germline gives CDR1 ENHRY, CDR2 SYGVKD.

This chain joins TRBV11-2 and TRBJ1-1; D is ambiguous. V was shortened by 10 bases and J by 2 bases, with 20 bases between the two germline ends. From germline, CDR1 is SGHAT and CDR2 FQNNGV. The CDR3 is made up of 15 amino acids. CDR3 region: CATKITAQTNTEAFF. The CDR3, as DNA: TGTGCCACTAAAATAACGGCCCAGACTAACACTGAAGCTTTCTTT.

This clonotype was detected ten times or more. The CDR3 region is CASRRTGGNWKTQYF. The CDR3, as DNA: TGTGCCAGCAGAAGGACAGGAGGGAATTGGAAGACCCAGTACTTC. This chain uses TRBV7-3 with TRBJ2-5; D might be TRBD1 (7 bases). Germline lookup yields CDR1 SGHTA and CDR2 FQGTGA. The CDR3 loop spans 15 amino acids. Trimming took off 6 bases at V and 6 bases at J, with 20 bases between the two ends.

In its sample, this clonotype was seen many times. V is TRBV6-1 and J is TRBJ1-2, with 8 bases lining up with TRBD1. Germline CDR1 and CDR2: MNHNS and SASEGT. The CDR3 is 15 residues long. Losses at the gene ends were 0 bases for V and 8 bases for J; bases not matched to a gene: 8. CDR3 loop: CASSEALGTGYGYTF. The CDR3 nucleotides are TGTGCCAGCAGTGAAGCGCTTGGGACAGGTTACGGCTACACCTTC.